This entry lists 31 T cell receptor beta chains sequenced from one sample in a study of T cell changes during pregnancy in multiple sclerosis. Profiled with immunoSEQ multiplex PCR; TCRdb holds only in-frame clones, not every one. The sample shows tens of thousands of clones, 85% to 95% of them seen only once. Sequenced material: peripheral blood, taken after pregnancy. These receptors all stem from a female donor with multiple sclerosis, enrolled in a pregnancy study.

V usage is TRBV6-1 and J usage is TRBJ2-7; D might be TRBD2 (6 bases). The CDR3 is 12 residues long. V dropped 10 bases and J dropped 7 bases, with 17 bases sitting between them. The germline V gene has CDR1 MNHNS and CDR2 SASEGT. CDR3 bases: TGTGCCATCGCCCGGGGGAATGGGGAGCAGTACTTC. Protein product: CAIARGNGEQYF.

The gene calls are TRBV7-9 and TRBJ1-2; 10 nucleotides agree with TRBD1. The junction had 6 bases not matched to a gene; V was cut back by 2 bases and J by 6 bases. This CDR3 is 15 amino acids long. Germline loops: CDR1 SEHNR, CDR2 FQNEAQ (reference sequence). The CDR3: CASSLRDRGRDGYTF. CDR3 DNA: TGTGCCAGCAGCTTACGAGACAGGGGGCGAGATGGCTACACCTTC.

The chain uses TRBV5-4 and TRBJ2-5, with TRBD1 matching 8 bases. This CDR3 is built from 14 residues. In germline, CDR1 is SGHNT, CDR2 YYREEE (reference sequence). Trimming took 4 bases from V and 1 from J; bases not matched to a gene: 3. CDR3 sequence reads: CASSQQGAQETQYF. Here the CDR3 DNA reads TGTGCCAGCAGCCAGCAGGGGGCCCAAGAGACCCAGTACTTC.

The chain recombines TRBV9 with TRBJ1-1, with D unclear. There are 14 residues in the CDR3. CDR1 is SGDLS and CDR2 is YYNGEE in the germline V gene. Trimming removed 0 bases at V and 0 bases at J, with 6 bases between. CDR3 bases: TGTGCCAGCAGCGTAGATCCGGTGAACACTGAAGCTTTCTTT. As protein: CASSVDPVNTEAFF.

This clone was seen a few times. The rearrangement uses TRBV7-8 and TRBJ2-5; 9 bases align to TRBD1. The CDR3 spans 14 residues. V lost 2 bases to trimming and J lost 6 bases; unmatched junction nucleotides: 4. The germline V gene encodes CDR1 SGHVS and CDR2 FQNEAQ. CDR3 DNA: TGTGCCAGCAGCTTATTGGACAGGGGTCAGACCCAGTACTTC. It specifies CASSLLDRGQTQYF.

This chain joins TRBV7-2 and TRBJ1-1; D unclear. Germline CDR1 is SGHTA and CDR2 is FQGNSA. This CDR3 is built from 16 residues. With 5 bases removed from V and 3 bases from J, the gap between germline ends came to 19 bases. The CDR3 DNA reads as TGTGCCAGCAGCCAACTCTCCCCAGGAGGTTACACTGAAGCTTTCTTT. Encoded protein: CASSQLSPGGYTEAFF.

This clone appeared once. V is TRBV6-1 and J is TRBJ1-1; D unclear. CDR3 length: 14 residues. With 6 bases removed from V and 0 bases from J, the gap between germline ends came to 11 bases. The germline V gene encodes CDR1 MNHNS and CDR2 SASEGT. The CDR3 region is CASRSGEMNTEAFF. In nucleotides, the CDR3 is TGTGCCAGCAGGAGCGGCGAGATGAACACTGAAGCTTTCTTT.

This chain joins TRBV7-7 and TRBJ2-2; possibly TRBD2 for D (5 bases). Trimming removed 2 bases from V and 3 bases from J, with 10 bases in between. Germline CDR1 and CDR2: SSHAT and FNYEAQ (reference sequence). The CDR3 is 15 residues long. CDR3 loop: CASSLSKEDTGELFF. The CDR3 coding sequence is TGTGCCAGCAGCTTATCTAAGGAGGACACCGGGGAGCTGTTTTTT.

The J gene is TRBJ1-6, the V gene TRBV14; 8 positions match TRBD1. V was pared by 3 bases and J by 1 base, with 5 bases of the junction left unmatched. Germline CDR1 SGHDN, CDR2 FVKESK. The length of the CDR3 is 17 residues. The CDR3 loop reads CASSQTRQGSYNSPLHF. DNA of the CDR3: TGTGCCAGCAGCCAGACTCGACAGGGGTCCTATAATTCACCCCTCCACTTT.

The chain is built from TRBV7-2 and TRBJ2-5; 7 nucleotides agree with TRBD2. V was clipped by 3 bases and J by 5 bases; unmatched bases: 6. Per germline, CDR1 SGHTA and CDR2 FQGNSA. The CDR3 length is 14 residues. CDR3 in DNA: TGTGCCAGCAGCTTCTTACTAGCGTTTGAGACCCAGTACTTC. Translation gives CASSFLLAFETQYF.

CDR3 sequence: CSVESSYNEQFF. The CDR3 DNA reads as TGCAGCGTTGAATCTAGTTACAATGAGCAGTTCTTC. This chain uses TRBV29-1 with TRBJ2-1, with no clear D. Trimming stripped 2 bases from V and 4 bases from J, with 6 bases between. The CDR3 spans 12 residues. In germline, CDR1 is SQVTM, CDR2 ANQGSEA.

The chain recombines TRBV29-1 with TRBJ2-5; D remains unclear. This CDR3 spans 11 amino acids. The germline V and J ends were trimmed by 4 bases and 4 bases, with 7 bases remaining between them. CDR1 is SQVTM, CDR2 ANQGSEA, per germline. CDR3 sequence (DNA): TGCAGCGTTGGTCCTTCAGAGACCCAGTACTTC. Translating gives CSVGPSETQYF.

The chain employs TRBV6-1 and TRBJ2-1; D may be TRBD2 (5 bases). Looked up from germline, CDR1 is MNHNS and CDR2 is SASEGT. The CDR3 spans 15 residues. V gave up 2 bases and J gave up 0 bases, with 8 bases separating them. The DNA for the CDR3 is TGTGCCAGCAGTGAATGGGCGGGCTCCTACAATGAGCAGTTCTTC. Translating gives CASSEWAGSYNEQFF.

The chain links TRBV29-1 to TRBJ1-2; D is possibly TRBD1 (6 bases). The CDR3 consists of 16 residues. V lost 4 bases and J 3 bases, leaving 21 bases between the germline ends. The germline gives CDR1 SQVTM, CDR2 ANQGSEA. CDR3 sequence (DNA): TGCAGCGTTGGGGAAAAGACAGGAATGGACCACTATGGCTACACCTTC. Protein: CSVGEKTGMDHYGYTF. Full variable domain (remainder filled in from reference TRBV29-1 and TRBJ1-2): SAVISQKPSRDICQRGTSLTIQCQVDSQVTMMFWYRQQPGQSLTLIATANQGSEATYESGFVIDKFPISRPNLTFSTLTVSNMSPEDSSIYLCSVGEKTGMDHYGYTFGSGTRLTVV.

The chain joins TRBV19 to TRBJ1-2, with D possibly matching TRBD1 (6 bases). V was clipped by 5 bases and J by 6 bases, with 13 bases between them. The CDR3 is made up of 13 amino acids. CDR1 is LNHDA and CDR2 is SQIVND in the germline V gene (reference sequence). The CDR3 here is CASSDRTGDGYTF. Here the CDR3 DNA reads TGTGCCAGTAGTGACAGGACGGGTGATGGCTACACCTTC. The variable domain in full, completed from reference TRBV19 and TRBJ1-2, reads DGGITQSPKYLFRKEGQNVTLSCEQNLNHDAMYWYRQDPGQGLRLIYYSQIVNDFQKGDIAEGYSVSREKKESFPLTVTSAQKNPTAFYLCASSDRTGDGYTFGSGTRLTVV.

Worth noting for this clone: Other DNA sequences of this sample code for an identical CDR3. The chain recombines TRBV6-1 with TRBJ2-3; 11 bases fit TRBD2. V gave up 6 bases and J gave up 0 bases; unmatched junction bases: 2. The CDR3 runs 15 residues. The germline gives CDR1 MNHNS, CDR2 SASEGT. CDR3 coding DNA: TGTGCCAGCAGGGGACTAGCGGCTAGCACAGATACGCAGTATTTT. It translates to CASRGLAASTDTQYF.

The J gene is TRBJ2-3, the V gene TRBV6-1; TRBD1 agrees at 9 bases. Germline CDR1 reads MNHNS; CDR2 reads SASEGT. The length of the CDR3 is 14 residues. J was trimmed by 6 bases and V by 4 bases; bases with no gene match: 5. This CDR3 reads CASSAGQGSDTQYF. DNA for the CDR3: TGTGCCAGCAGTGCGGGACAGGGAAGCGATACGCAGTATTTT.

This chain joins TRBV7-6 and TRBJ2-1, with D possibly matching TRBD1 (5 bases). The CDR3 is made up of 14 amino acids. V lost 4 bases to trimming and J lost 7 bases, with 14 bases between them. Germline CDR1 and CDR2: SGHVS and FNYEAQ. The CDR3 DNA reads TGTGCCAGCAGCTCCTTAGCTGGGGCTAATGAGCAGTTCTTC. Translation: CASSSLAGANEQFF.

This clone was counted once. The CDR3, as DNA: TGTGCCAGCAGTTTAATGGGGGGCTCCTACAATGAGCAGTTCTTC. It codes for CASSLMGGSYNEQFF. The chain has TRBV27 and TRBJ2-1; TRBD2 might be the D (6 bases). The germline gives CDR1 MNHEY, CDR2 SMNVEV (reference sequence). The V gene lost 2 bases and the J gene lost 0 bases, with 8 bases spanning the gap. The CDR3 contains 15 residues.

This rearrangement joins TRBV7-6 to TRBJ2-1; TRBD1 agrees at 7 bases. The CDR3 runs to 15 residues. Germline V gene data show CDR1 as SGHVS and CDR2 as FNYEAQ. The V segment lost 2 bases and the J segment 2 bases; nucleotides outside the gene matches: 3. CDR3 DNA: TGTGCCAGCAGCTTAAGGCAGGGGGCCTACAATGAGCAGTTCTTC. It codes for CASSLRQGAYNEQFF.

The V call is TRBV29-1, the J call TRBJ1-5; D gene unclear. Looked up from germline, CDR1 is SQVTM and CDR2 is ANQGSEA. V gave up 5 bases and J gave up 5 bases, with 13 bases separating them. This CDR3 contains 13 residues. CDR3 protein: CSVKTQADQPQHF. The CDR3 region has the DNA TGCAGCGTTAAGACGCAGGCAGATCAGCCCCAGCATTTT.

The chain uses TRBV5-6 and TRBJ1-1; maybe TRBD1 (5 bases). Per the germline V gene, CDR1 is SGHDT and CDR2 is YYEEEE. The ends were cut back, 4 bases at V and 1 base at J, with 17 bases in the middle. The CDR3 extends over 16 amino acids. The CDR3 sequence: CASSLLRGRTNTEAFF. CDR3 nucleotide sequence: TGTGCCAGCAGCCTCCTCCGGGGGAGAACGAACACTGAAGCTTTCTTT.

This chain links TRBV7-2 with TRBJ2-3; 8 bases match TRBD2. The germline CDR1 and CDR2 sequences are SGHTA and FQGNSA. The CDR3 sequence is 15 residues long. V lost 5 bases and J lost 6; bases outside the gene matches: 10. CDR3 in DNA: TGTGCCAGCAGCCGCGGGGGGAACGCGTACGATACGCAGTATTTT. It is translated as CASSRGGNAYDTQYF.

The chain's CDR3 is CASSLAGTADTIYF. For the CDR3, the DNA is TGTGCCAGCAGCTTAGCCGGGACAGCGGACACCATATATTTT. The chain uses TRBV7-6 and TRBJ1-3; 7 bases agree with TRBD1. Germline values: CDR1 SGHVS, CDR2 FNYEAQ. Trimming at V came to 0 bases and at J to 8 bases, leaving 4 bases not matched to a gene. The CDR3 is made up of 14 amino acids.

This clone was observed once. The V call is TRBV6-4, the J call TRBJ2-1; a weak D match, TRBD2 (5 bases). Per germline, CDR1 MRHNA and CDR2 SNTAGT. The CDR3 is made up of 12 amino acids. V was cut by 10 bases and J by 10 bases, with 17 bases left in between. The CDR3 sequence: CATRGWEGEQFF. The DNA for the CDR3 is TGTGCCACCCGAGGGTGGGAAGGGGAGCAGTTCTTC.

The chain joins TRBV9 to TRBJ2-2; the match to TRBD1 covers 7 bases. The CDR3 is made up of 16 amino acids. The V segment lost 0 bases and the J segment 8 bases; nucleotides outside the gene matches: 10. The germline V gene encodes CDR1 SGDLS and CDR2 YYNGEE. The CDR3 bases are TGTGCCAGCAGCGTAGAACAGGGGACGCGTAGTGGGGAGCTGTTTTTT. This codes for CASSVEQGTRSGELFF.

The genes are TRBV11-1 and TRBJ1-2; TRBD1 matches at 8 bases. With 4 bases clipped from V and 8 bases from J, the junction kept 6 bases outside the gene matches. Germline CDR1 and CDR2: SGHAT and FQDESV (reference sequence). The CDR3 covers 13 residues. The CDR3 sequence is CASSSDRVGGYTF. The CDR3 nucleotides read TGTGCCAGCAGCTCGGACAGGGTCGGAGGCTACACCTTC. Complete variable domain (other parts from reference TRBV11-1 and TRBJ1-2): EAEVAQSPRYKITEKSQAVAFWCDPISGHATLYWYRQILGQGPELLVQFQDESVVDDSQLPKDRFSAERLKGVDSTLKIQPAELGDSAMYLCASSSDRVGGYTFGSGTRLTVV.

The rearrangement joins TRBV27 to TRBJ2-2, with D maybe TRBD2 (5 bases). There are 14 residues in the CDR3. V was shortened by 8 bases and J by 2 bases, with 12 bases between the two germline ends. From germline, CDR1 is MNHEY and CDR2 SMNVEV (reference sequence). For the CDR3, the DNA is TGTGCCAGCCATAGGACTTTAAACACCGGGGAGCTGTTTTTT. It yields the protein CASHRTLNTGELFF.

This chain links TRBV9 with TRBJ1-6, with D tentatively TRBD1 (6 bases). V was clipped by 0 bases and J by 10 bases, with 14 bases between them. Germline CDR1 and CDR2: SGDLS and YYNGEE. This CDR3 spans 15 amino acids. The DNA of the CDR3 is TGTGCCAGCAGCGTAGGGTTCACAGGGTCCTCACCCCTCCACTTT. Residues: CASSVGFTGSSPLHF.

The rearrangement links TRBV5-1 to TRBJ1-1, with TRBD1 matching over 8 bases. The CDR3 has 14 amino acids. Germline lookup yields CDR1 SGHRS and CDR2 YFSETQ. V shed 4 bases, J shed 0 bases, and the junction held 2 bases outside the gene matches. Here the CDR3 reads CASSRDRLNTEAFF. CDR3 in DNA: TGCGCCAGCAGCCGGGACAGGTTGAACACTGAAGCTTTCTTT.

CDR3 residues: CASRTRDRGQSYTF. The CDR3 DNA follows: TGTGCCAGCAGGACACGGGACAGGGGGCAAAGCTACACCTTC. The gene calls are TRBV6-6 and TRBJ1-2; TRBD1 aligns across 12 bases. Germline V gene lookup returns CDR1 MNHNY and CDR2 SVGAGI (reference sequence). V lost 6 bases, J lost 9 bases, and 8 bases stayed unmatched. CDR3 length: 14 amino acids.